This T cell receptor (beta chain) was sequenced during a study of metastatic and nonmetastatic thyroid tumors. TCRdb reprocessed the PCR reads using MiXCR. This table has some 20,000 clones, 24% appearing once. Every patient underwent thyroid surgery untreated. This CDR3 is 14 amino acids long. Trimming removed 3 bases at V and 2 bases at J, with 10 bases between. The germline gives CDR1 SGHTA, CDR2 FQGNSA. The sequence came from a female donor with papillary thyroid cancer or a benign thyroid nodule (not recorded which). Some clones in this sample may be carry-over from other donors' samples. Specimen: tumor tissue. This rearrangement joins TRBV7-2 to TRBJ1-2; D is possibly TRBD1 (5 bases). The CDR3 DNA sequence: TGTGCCAGCAGCTTTGGACGGACAAACTATGGCTACACCTTC. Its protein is CASSFGRTNYGYTF.